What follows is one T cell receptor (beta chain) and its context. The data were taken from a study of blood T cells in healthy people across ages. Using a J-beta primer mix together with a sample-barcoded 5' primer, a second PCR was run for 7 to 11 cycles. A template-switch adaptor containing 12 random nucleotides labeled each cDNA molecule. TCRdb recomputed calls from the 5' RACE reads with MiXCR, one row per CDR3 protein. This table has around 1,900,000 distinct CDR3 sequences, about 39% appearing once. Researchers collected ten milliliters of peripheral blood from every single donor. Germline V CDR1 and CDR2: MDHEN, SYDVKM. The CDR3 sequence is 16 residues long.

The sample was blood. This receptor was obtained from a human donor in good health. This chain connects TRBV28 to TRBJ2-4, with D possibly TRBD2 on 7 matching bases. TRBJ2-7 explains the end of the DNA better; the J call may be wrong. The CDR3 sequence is CASSLYPGEGLYEQYF. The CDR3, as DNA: TGTGCCAGCAGTTTATACCCAGGGGAGGGTCTCTACGAGCAGTACTTC.